Below, 10 T cell receptor beta chains from the same sample are listed, as sequenced in a study of cytomegalovirus exposure and HLA in healthy donors. Only in-frame clones appear in the TCRdb table, and some are missing; sequencing was by immunoSEQ multiplex PCR. In the table there are some 150,000 clones, 89% of which are singletons. Material: PBMCs. The receptors stem from a woman in her late teens or twenties in good health and CMV-seropositive.

The chain uses TRBV7-8 and TRBJ2-5, with D maybe TRBD2 (5 bases). Per germline, CDR1 SGHVS and CDR2 FQNEAQ. This CDR3 is 14 amino acids long. Trimming removed 9 bases at V and 2 bases at J, with 16 bases between. The CDR3 DNA reads TGTGCCAGTGAGAACTTGGGGAGTCAAGAGACCCAGTACTTC. As protein: CASENLGSQETQYF.

A word on this clone: Other DNA sequences from this sample encode an identical CDR3 as well. The genes are TRBV7-9 and TRBJ2-3; maybe TRBD2 (6 bases). The V end was cut by 5 bases, the J end by 0 bases, with 12 bases between. The CDR3 contains 15 residues. The V gene's germline CDR1 is SEHNR and CDR2 FQNEAQ (reference sequence). The CDR3 sequence: CASSLLGGSTDTQYF. In nucleotides, the CDR3 is TGTGCCAGCAGCCTGCTGGGGGGAAGCACAGATACGCAGTATTTT.

V usage is TRBV4-1 and J usage is TRBJ2-3, with D possibly TRBD1 on 6 matching bases. CDR1 is MGHRA and CDR2 is YSYEKL in the germline V gene. The CDR3 spans 17 residues. Deletions cut 0 bases from V and 2 bases from J, with 15 bases between. CDR3 DNA: TGCGCCAGCAGCCAAGAAGGTCGGGCAGGGGCCACAGATACGCAGTATTTT. It codes for CASSQEGRAGATDTQYF.

The chain has TRBV2 and TRBJ1-5, with 7 bases matching TRBD1. Trimming at V came to 1 base and at J to 14 bases, leaving 14 bases not matched to a gene. The CDR3 is 15 amino acids. Per germline, CDR1 SNHLY and CDR2 FYNNEI. The CDR3 sequence is CASSEVKVPRQGKHF. The CDR3, as DNA: TGTGCCAGCAGTGAAGTAAAAGTACCCAGACAGGGAAAGCATTTT. Variable domain in full (rest from reference TRBV2 and TRBJ1-5): EPEVTQTPSHQVTQMGQEVILRCVPISNHLYFYWYRQILGQKVEFLVSFYNNEISEKSEIFDDQFSVERPDGSNFTLKIRSTKLEDSAMYFCASSEVKVPRQGKHFGDGTRLSIL.

As to this clone: The sample holds other DNA sequences that translate to the same CDR3. This chain uses TRBV5-1 with TRBJ2-7, with a tentative D call TRBD1 (6 bases). This CDR3 region has 13 residues. Germline-derived CDR1 and CDR2 are SGHRS and YFSETQ. Trimming cost V 2 bases and J 1 base, with 7 bases left between them. The CDR3 sequence: CASSLQGSYEQYF. The CDR3 nucleotides read TGCGCCAGCAGCTTACAGGGTTCCTACGAGCAGTACTTC.

The chain employs TRBV6-5 and TRBJ1-2; 7 bases match TRBD1. CDR1 and CDR2 (germline): MNHEY, SVGAGI. The CDR3 covers 13 residues. V shed 5 bases, J shed 6 bases, and the junction held 6 bases outside the gene matches. The CDR3 loop is CASSPGGFHGYTF. DNA of the CDR3: TGTGCCAGCAGTCCAGGGGGTTTTCATGGCTACACCTTC.

The chain uses TRBV7-8 and TRBJ1-1, with D possibly TRBD1 on 6 matching bases. Trimming took 2 bases from V and 0 from J, leaving 13 bases between them. The CDR3 totals 16 residues. CDR1 is SGHVS and CDR2 is FQNEAQ in the germline V gene. The CDR3 loop reads CASSLSNREVNTEAFF. CDR3 coding DNA: TGTGCCAGCAGCTTATCGAACAGGGAAGTGAACACTGAAGCTTTCTTT. Drawing the rest from reference TRBV7-8 and TRBJ1-1, the complete variable domain is GAGVSQSPRYKVAKRGQDVALRCDPISGHVSLFWYQQALGQGPEFLTYFQNEAQLDKSGLPSDRFFAERPEGSVSTLKIQRTQQEDSAVYLCASSLSNREVNTEAFFGQGTRLTVV.

This chain uses TRBV19 with TRBJ1-1, with TRBD1 matching 7 bases. The CDR3 has 15 amino acids. The ends lost 2 bases at V and 6 bases at J; junction bases unmatched: 9. Germline lookup yields CDR1 LNHDA and CDR2 SQIVND (reference sequence). CDR3 protein: CASSISDRDFAEAFF. The CDR3 DNA sequence: TGTGCCAGTAGTATATCTGACAGGGATTTTGCTGAAGCTTTCTTT. The variable domain in full, completed from reference TRBV19 and TRBJ1-1, reads DGGITQSPKYLFRKEGQNVTLSCEQNLNHDAMYWYRQDPGQGLRLIYYSQIVNDFQKGDIAEGYSVSREKKESFPLTVTSAQKNPTAFYLCASSISDRDFAEAFFGQGTRLTVV.

The V and J genes are TRBV5-3 and TRBJ2-1; D not certain. TRBV5-3 qualifies as an ORF whose function is uncertain. V was pared by 1 base and J by 0 bases, with 11 bases between. The CDR3 has 16 residues. CDR3 coding DNA: TGTGCCAGAAGCTTGTCTAGGAAGAGCTCCTACAATGAGCAGTTCTTC. Protein: CARSLSRKSSYNEQFF.

The gene calls are TRBV5-6 and TRBJ2-5; TRBD2 is a possible D gene (7 bases). The germline V and J ends were trimmed by 3 bases and 4 bases, with 22 bases remaining between them. The CDR3 is made up of 17 amino acids. Looked up from germline, CDR1 is SGHDT and CDR2 is YYEEEE. CDR3 in amino acids: CASSSVDRSGEGETQYF. The CDR3 DNA sequence: TGTGCCAGCAGCTCAGTCGACAGGTCGGGGGAGGGAGAGACCCAGTACTTC.